The 26 T cell receptor beta chains given below trace back to one sample, sequenced in a study of blood T cell repertoires in COVID-19. Using immunoSEQ multiplex PCR, the repertoire was profiled, and TCRdb retains in-frame clones only, with some absent. The repertoire includes about 150,000 clones, over 70% of them detected once, and roughly 4.9% sits in the top ten. Sequenced: PBMCs or T cells enriched from blood (not recorded which). These receptors all stem from a man between 65 and 79 years old who had been exposed to COVID-19.

The rearrangement links TRBV19 to TRBJ1-2; 7 positions agree with TRBD1. Germline CDR1 reads LNHDA; CDR2 reads SQIVND (reference sequence). Unmatched junction bases numbered 5, after V lost 7 bases and J lost 6 bases. The CDR3 sequence is 12 residues long. The CDR3 is CASTNGQDGYTF. The CDR3 nucleotides read TGTGCCAGTACCAACGGACAGGATGGCTACACCTTC.

The V and J genes are TRBV4-1 and TRBJ2-5; 8 bases agree with TRBD2. V shed 4 bases and J 2 bases; nucleotides not matched to a gene: 9. The CDR3 runs 16 residues. Germline CDR1 MGHRA, CDR2 YSYEKL. In DNA, the CDR3 is TGCGCCAGCAGCCGAGTTGGGACTAGAAAACAAGAGACCCAGTACTTC. Protein sequence: CASSRVGTRKQETQYF.

The chain links TRBV7-2 to TRBJ2-1; 7 bases line up with TRBD2. Germline assignment: CDR1 SGHTA and CDR2 FQGNSA. CDR3 size: 14 residues. The V segment lost 5 bases and the J segment 7 bases; nucleotides outside the gene matches: 8. CDR3 coding DNA: TGTGCCAGCAGCCAAGGGACTACCTTGAATGAGCAGTTCTTC. Protein product: CASSQGTTLNEQFF.

This clone showed up just once. This sequence joins TRBV7-9 and TRBJ1-1; D uncertain. With 5 bases removed from V and 6 bases from J, the gap between germline ends came to 13 bases. The CDR3 consists of 13 residues. Germline V gene data show CDR1 as SEHNR and CDR2 as FQNEAQ (reference sequence). The CDR3 nucleotides are TGTGCCAGCAGCCCCGGAGGCTCGGCTGAAGCTTTCTTT. Its protein is CASSPGGSAEAFF.

The chain has TRBV29-1 and TRBJ2-3; D ambiguous. V dropped 6 bases and J dropped 6 bases, with 13 bases sitting between them. Germline V gene sequence: CDR1 SQVTM, CDR2 ANQGSEA. The CDR3 runs 12 residues. CDR3 bases: TGCAGCGTCCGCCCCTACGAGGATACGCAGTATTTT. This encodes CSVRPYEDTQYF.

This chain links TRBV5-8 with TRBJ2-2; maybe TRBD1 (5 bases). The germline gives CDR1 SGHTS, CDR2 YDEGEE. V shed 2 bases and J shed 5 bases, with 10 bases lying between them. The CDR3 runs to 14 residues. As DNA, the CDR3 is TGTGCCAGCAGCTTTAGGGGCAGTACCGGGGAGCTGTTTTTT. Its protein product is CASSFRGSTGELFF.

V and J are TRBV18 and TRBJ2-5; D is perhaps TRBD1 (6 bases). Germline V gene sequence: CDR1 KGHSH, CDR2 LQKENI. Trimming removed 5 bases from V and 2 bases from J, with 15 bases in between. CDR3 length equals 15 residues. The CDR3 protein is CASSKTGGGQETQYF. The CDR3 region has the DNA TGTGCCAGCTCAAAGACAGGTGGTGGGCAAGAGACCCAGTACTTC. The full variable domain, its missing parts supplied by reference TRBV18 and TRBJ2-5, is NAGVMQNPRHLVRRRGQEARLRCSPMKGHSHVYWYRQLPEEGLKFMVYLQKENIIDESGMPKERFSAEFPKEGPSILRIQQVVRGDSAAYFCASSKTGGGQETQYFGPGTRLLVL.

The V gene is TRBV29-1, the J gene TRBJ2-5, with D unclear. Between the trimmed V and J ends, which lost 3 bases and 4 bases, there was a span of 6 bases. CDR1 and CDR2 (germline): SQVTM, ANQGSEA. The CDR3 contains 11 residues. The CDR3: CSVEPGETQYF. CDR3 in DNA: TGCAGCGTTGAGCCAGGAGAGACCCAGTACTTC.

The chain couples TRBV28 to TRBJ2-1; 7 bases fit TRBD2. With V trimmed by 5 bases and J by 9 bases, 10 bases remained unmatched. This CDR3 region has 14 residues. Germline CDR1 MDHEN, CDR2 SYDVKM. The CDR3 DNA sequence: TGTGCCAGCAGTCATGGGACTAATAGGGCTGAGCAGTTCTTC. It codes for CASSHGTNRAEQFF.

The rearrangement links TRBV10-3 to TRBJ2-7; 8 bases match TRBD1. The junction had 12 bases not matched to a gene; V was cut back by 8 bases and J by 6 bases. Germline V gene sequence: CDR1 ENHRY, CDR2 SYGVKD. CDR3 length: 14 amino acids. CDR3 sequence: CAIGVRQGISEQYF. For the CDR3, the DNA is TGTGCCATCGGAGTGAGACAGGGGATTTCCGAGCAGTACTTC.

The V and J genes are TRBV5-4 and TRBJ1-4, with TRBD1 as a possible D gene (5 bases). The CDR3 totals 15 residues. Per germline, CDR1 SGHNT and CDR2 YYREEE (reference sequence). V lost 3 bases to trimming and J lost 3 bases, with 12 bases between them. Written as DNA, the CDR3 is TGTGCCAGCAGCTCCGCGGGGGGGTCTAATGAAAAACTGTTTTTT. It yields the protein CASSSAGGSNEKLFF.

The V call is TRBV6-5, the J call TRBJ2-1, with D maybe TRBD2 (5 bases). Germline V lookup: CDR1 MNHEY, CDR2 SVGAGI. Trimming took 2 bases from V and 10 from J, leaving 9 bases between them. This CDR3 has 12 residues. CDR3 nucleotide sequence: TGTGCCAGCAGTTACCGGACTGGGGAGCAGTTCTTC. It yields the protein CASSYRTGEQFF.

The J gene is TRBJ2-5, the V gene TRBV7-6, with D tentatively TRBD2 (5 bases). Trimming left V 1 base short and J 4 bases short, with 7 bases between. The CDR3 loop spans 13 amino acids. Germline V CDR1 and CDR2: SGHVS, FNYEAQ. The CDR3 loop is CASSLGGRETQYF. In DNA, the CDR3 is TGTGCCAGCAGCTTAGGAGGGAGAGAGACCCAGTACTTC. Supplemented by reference TRBV7-6 and TRBJ2-5, the full variable domain reads GAGVSQSPRYKVTKRGQDVALRCDPISGHVSLYWYRQALGQGPEFLTYFNYEAQQDKSGLPNDRFSAERPEGSISTLTIQRTEQRDSAMYRCASSLGGRETQYFGPGTRLLVL.

V is TRBV6-1 and J is TRBJ2-1; 9 bases fit TRBD2. CDR3 length equals 16 residues. Germline CDR1 is MNHNS and CDR2 is SASEGT. J lost 5 bases, V lost 1 base, and 6 bases had no gene match. CDR3 loop: CASSEEEAGGHNEQFF. For the CDR3, the DNA is TGTGCCAGCAGTGAAGAGGAAGCGGGGGGTCACAATGAGCAGTTCTTC.

A word on this clone: It may be a read error: a sequence one base away is much more abundant. Other DNA sequences in this specimen translate into the identical CDR3. The V call is TRBV6-5, the J call TRBJ1-4; no clear D. Per the germline V gene, CDR1 is MNHEY and CDR2 is SVGAGI. Trimming stripped 6 bases from V and 8 bases from J, with 7 bases between. The CDR3 length is 11 residues. CDR3 protein: CASRRGEKLFF. CDR3 coding DNA: TGTGCCAGCAGGCGAGGAGAAAAACTGTTTTTT.

This chain uses TRBV7-9 with TRBJ2-7, with D perhaps matching TRBD2 (6 bases). Trimming left V 5 bases short and J 0 bases short, with 17 bases between. The CDR3 extends over 16 amino acids. Germline CDR1 reads SEHNR; CDR2 reads FQNEAQ (reference sequence). In DNA form, the CDR3 reads TGTGCCAGCAGCGCCACTAGCATCCCTGGCTCCTACGAGCAGTACTTC. Translating gives CASSATSIPGSYEQYF.

The chain uses TRBV19 and TRBJ1-5, with D tentatively TRBD1 (6 bases). CDR3 length: 14 residues. V lost 1 base to trimming and J lost 4 bases, with 8 bases between them. Per the germline V gene, CDR1 is LNHDA and CDR2 is SQIVND (reference sequence). DNA of the CDR3: TGTGCCAGTAGTATAGTGGGACAAAATCAGCCCCAGCATTTT. It encodes CASSIVGQNQPQHF.

The V and J genes are TRBV5-1 and TRBJ2-5; 9 nucleotides match TRBD1. The CDR3 extends over 13 amino acids. Unmatched junction bases numbered 1, after V lost 3 bases and J lost 4 bases. CDR1 and CDR2 from the germline V gene are SGHRS and YFSETQ. The CDR3 DNA sequence: TGCGCCAGCAGCTGGGACAGGGTAGAGACCCAGTACTTC. Its protein is CASSWDRVETQYF. The full variable domain, rest sourced from reference TRBV5-1 and TRBJ2-5, is KAGVTQTPRYLIKTRGQQVTLSCSPISGHRSVSWYQQTPGQGLQFLFEYFSETQRNKGNFPGRFSGRQFSNSRSEMNVSTLELGDSALYLCASSWDRVETQYFGPGTRLLVL.

V is TRBV2 and J is TRBJ2-3; 7 bases line up with TRBD1. Germline V gives CDR1 SNHLY, CDR2 FYNNEI. The V segment lost 3 bases and the J segment 3 bases; nucleotides outside the gene matches: 6. This CDR3 region has 15 residues. The CDR3 DNA sequence: TGTGCCAGCAGTGACCGACAGGGTTCGACAGATACGCAGTATTTT. This codes for CASSDRQGSTDTQYF.

This chain uses TRBV13 with TRBJ1-4, with 7 bases matching TRBD1. The CDR3 runs to 19 residues. The germline gives CDR1 PRHDT, CDR2 FYEKMQ (reference sequence). J was trimmed by 0 bases and V by 5 bases; bases with no gene match: 15. In nucleotides, the CDR3 is TGTGCCAGCAGCAACCGACAGGGCCTGAGACCTCCAACTAATGAAAAACTGTTTTTT. Translation: CASSNRQGLRPPTNEKLFF. Complete variable domain (other parts from reference TRBV13 and TRBJ1-4): AAGVIQSPRHLIKEKRETATLKCYPIPRHDTVYWYQQGPGQDPQFLISFYEKMQSDKGSIPDRFSAQQFSDYHSELNMSSLELGDSALYFCASSNRQGLRPPTNEKLFFGSGTQLSVL.

The V call is TRBV27, the J call TRBJ2-1; TRBD2 agrees at 8 bases. V shed 2 bases, J shed 4 bases, and the junction held 10 bases outside the gene matches. The germline V gene has CDR1 MNHEY and CDR2 SMNVEV (reference sequence). CDR3 length: 17 residues. CDR3 nucleotide sequence: TGTGCCAGCAGTTTAGGTGGCGCGGGAGGCCTATACAATGAGCAGTTCTTC. It codes for CASSLGGAGGLYNEQFF.

The genes are TRBV7-9 and TRBJ1-5, with 7 nucleotides matching TRBD1. In germline, CDR1 is SEHNR, CDR2 FQNEAQ (reference sequence). The length of the CDR3 is 14 residues. V was clipped by 5 bases and J by 9 bases; unmatched bases: 10. The CDR3 coding sequence is TGTGCCAGCAGCGCGGGACAGCCTAGTCGGCCCCAGCATTTT. Amino acid sequence: CASSAGQPSRPQHF.

The chain joins TRBV30 to TRBJ1-1; the match to TRBD1 covers 7 bases. CDR3 length: 15 residues. Germline CDR1 and CDR2: GTSNPN and SVGIG (reference sequence). V was pared by 4 bases and J by 2 bases, with 10 bases of the junction left unmatched. The CDR3 DNA reads TGTGCCTGGACCGATGGACAGGCGATTAACACTGAAGCTTTCTTT. It translates to CAWTDGQAINTEAFF.

The J gene is TRBJ1-2, the V gene TRBV12-3 or TRBV12-4, with D possibly being TRBD1 (5 bases). The ends were cut back, 1 base at V and 5 bases at J, with 8 bases in the middle. CDR3 length equals 13 residues. The CDR3 DNA reads as TGTGCCAGCAGTTTAGTGGGGGGATATGGCTACACCTTC. This translates into CASSLVGGYGYTF.

The chain has TRBV19 and TRBJ2-4; 7 bases are shared with TRBD1. The ends lost 8 bases at V and 6 bases at J; junction bases unmatched: 13. This CDR3 is 15 amino acids long. Looked up from germline, CDR1 is LNHDA and CDR2 is SQIVND (reference sequence). The CDR3 protein is CASAQGSLSGNIQYF. The DNA for the CDR3 is TGTGCCAGTGCACAGGGGTCCTTGTCGGGAAACATTCAGTACTTC.

This clone has a handful of counts. The rearrangement joins TRBV14 to TRBJ1-2, with 12 bases lining up with TRBD1. V dropped 2 bases and J dropped 6; count of bases not matched to a gene: 7. The germline CDR1 and CDR2 sequences are SGHDN and FVKESK. CDR3 length equals 16 residues. CDR3 nucleotide sequence: TGTGCCAGCAGCCAATTGCCGGGACAGGGGGCTGATGGCTACACCTTC. Protein sequence: CASSQLPGQGADGYTF. Full variable domain (rest looked up from reference TRBV14 and TRBJ1-2): EAGVTQFPSHSVIEKGQTVTLRCDPISGHDNLYWYRRVMGKEIKFLLHFVKESKQDESGMPNNRFLAERTGGTYSTLKVQPAELEDSGVYFCASSQLPGQGADGYTFGSGTRLTVV.